These T cell receptor beta chains were read from a single sample in a study of CD8 T cells in Susac syndrome. TCRdb reprocessed the immunoSEQ multiplex PCR reads via MiXCR and lists one record per CDR3 protein. The profile shows hundreds of thousands of distinct CDR3 sequences, about 96% of them singletons. The sequenced material came from CD4+ T cells from PBMCs. The receptors were sampled from a human donor with multiple sclerosis. Both conserved end residues are trimmed from each CDR3.

>TRBJ2-3|TRBV20-1
SALGEPPDTQY
>TRBJ2-1|TRBV7-2
ASSLGPSSYNEQF
>TRBJ1-2|TRBV3-1
ASSRGPSYGYT
>TRBJ2-3|TRBV20-1
SATASTDTQY
>TRBJ1-2|TRBV29-1
SVVPVSRKTSYGYT
>TRBJ2-7|TRBV7-9
ASSLYDYSYEQY
>TRBJ2-7|TRBV4-2
ASSQSELAGEYEQY
>TRBJ2-3|TRBV15
ATSRSWDSTDTQY
>TRBJ1-1|TRBV20-1
SARRGATEAF
>TRBJ2-1|TRBV30
AWSVGSLYNEQF
>TRBJ2-7|TRBV6-5
ASIKTAQPYEQY
>TRBJ2-5|TRBV2
ASSDPTGVRETQY
>TRBJ2-7|TRBV29-1
SVAGSSYEQY
>TRBJ2-2|TRBV29-1
SAVVGGTGELF